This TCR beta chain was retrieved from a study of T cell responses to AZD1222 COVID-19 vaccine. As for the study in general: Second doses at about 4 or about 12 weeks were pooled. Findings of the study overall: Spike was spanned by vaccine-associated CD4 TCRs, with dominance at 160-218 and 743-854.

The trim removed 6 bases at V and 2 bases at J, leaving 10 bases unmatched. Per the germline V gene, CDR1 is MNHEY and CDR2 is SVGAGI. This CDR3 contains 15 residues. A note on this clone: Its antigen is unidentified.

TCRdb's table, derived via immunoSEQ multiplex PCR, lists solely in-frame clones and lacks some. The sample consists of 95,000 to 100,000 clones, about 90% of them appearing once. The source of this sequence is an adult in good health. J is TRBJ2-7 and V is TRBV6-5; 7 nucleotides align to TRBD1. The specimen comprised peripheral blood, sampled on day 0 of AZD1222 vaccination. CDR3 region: CASRWDRQRTYEQYF. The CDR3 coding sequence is TGTGCCAGCAGGTGGGACAGACAACGCACCTACGAGCAGTACTTC.